This T cell receptor beta chain was found in a study of shared clonotypes between healthy human individuals. About this clone itself: Its cognate antigen is unknown.

General study findings and limits: A few donors held about 5% of naive CD4 clonotypes in common.

From CD4+ cells came CD45RA+ naive and CD45RA-negative memory subsets. CDR3 length equals 12 residues. The V gene's germline CDR1 is SGHTA and CDR2 FQGNSA. V was shortened by 5 bases and J by 3 bases, with 8 bases between the two germline ends. Assay: immunoSEQ multiplex PCR; the TCRdb copy retains only in-frame clones and omits some. The table shows 2.3 million or so clones, with roughly 93% occurring only once. Sequenced input: naive CD4+ T cells from PBMCs. Subset given: CD45RA+ positively selected. The origin of this receptor is a young man in good health. Some clones in this sample may be carry-over from other donors' samples. The chain joins TRBV7-2 to TRBJ2-7; maybe TRBD2 (5 bases). CDR3 DNA sequence: TGTGCCAGCAGCGCCCGGGACTACGAGCAGTACTTC. It specifies CASSARDYEQYF. The variable domain in full, completed from reference TRBV7-2 and TRBJ2-7, reads GAGVSQSPSNKVTEKGKDVELRCDPISGHTALYWYRQSLGQGLEFLIYFQGNSAPDKSGLPSDRFSAERTGGSVSTLTIQRTQQEDSAVYLCASSARDYEQYFGPGTRLTVT.